This T cell receptor beta chain appears in the sequencing data of a study of beta chain features in type 1 diabetes. Study-level findings and limits: Moderate but significant shortening of TCRB CDR3s was recorded in all four CD4+ subsets from Type 1 diabetes patients.

Concerning this clone itself: Its antigen is still unknown.

The CDR3 has 14 amino acids. V shed 1 base and J 8 bases; nucleotides not matched to a gene: 7. From germline, CDR1 is MGHDK and CDR2 SYGVNS. Expressed TCRB transcripts got sequenced, as all isolated RNA was reverse transcribed. Only in-frame clones appear in the TCRdb table, and some are missing; sequencing was by immunoSEQ multiplex PCR. The sample carries about 650,000 clones, 12% recorded once. This clonotype was sampled from a man aged 25-45 years with type 1 diabetes. What was sequenced was naive CD4+ T cells from blood. The chain links TRBV25-1 to TRBJ1-2, with 7 bases matching TRBD1. In DNA, the CDR3 is TGTGCCAGCAGTGAATTCACAGGGGCAGAAGGCTACACCTTC. Translating it yields CASSEFTGAEGYTF.